One and the same sample provided the 28 T cell receptor beta chains below, sequenced in a study of blood T cell repertoires in COVID-19. TCRdb's table, derived via immunoSEQ multiplex PCR, lists solely in-frame clones and lacks some. The sample yields fewer than 450,000 clones, under 95% seen once. Sequenced input: peripheral blood. The origin of the receptors is a woman under 30 who had recovered from COVID-19.

The chain uses TRBV25-1 and TRBJ2-1; TRBD2 aligns across 10 bases. The CDR3 has 15 residues. The J segment lost 3 bases and the V segment lost 4 bases, leaving 3 bases of the junction unmatched. Germline lookup yields CDR1 MGHDK and CDR2 SYGVNS. CDR3 coding DNA: TGTGCCAGCAGTGTCCCTAGCGGGAGCTACAATGAGCAGTTCTTC. Its protein product is CASSVPSGSYNEQFF.

This clone was found once. This rearrangement joins TRBV11-2 to TRBJ1-5; D remains ambiguous. The CDR3 is 13 residues long. V was clipped by 1 base and J by 7 bases, with 8 bases between them. Germline-derived CDR1 and CDR2 are SGHAT and FQNNGV. CDR3 sequence: CASSLVRRQPQHF. CDR3 sequence (DNA): TGTGCCAGCAGCTTAGTAAGGAGGCAGCCCCAGCATTTT.

Only one count was recorded for this clone. The chain links TRBV3-1 (or the pseudogene TRBV3-2) to TRBJ2-1; 12 nucleotides line up with TRBD2. Germline CDR1 reads LGHDT; CDR2 reads YNNKEL (reference sequence). V lost 4 bases to trimming and J lost 0 bases; unmatched junction nucleotides: 22. CDR3 length: 23 amino acids. CDR3 region: CASSLRYRAVGTSGGSSYNEQFF. The CDR3 nucleotides read TGTGCCAGCAGCCTCCGGTACAGGGCGGTTGGCACTAGCGGGGGGAGCTCCTACAATGAGCAGTTCTTC.

In this sample, this clone turned up once. The chain recombines TRBV25-1 with TRBJ1-1; 10 nucleotides match TRBD1. Germline V gives CDR1 MGHDK, CDR2 SYGVNS. V trimming: 4 bases; J trimming: 1 base; junction bases outside the gene matches: 3. The CDR3 loop spans 15 amino acids. The CDR3 sequence: CASSGRDRGNTEAFF. DNA for the CDR3: TGTGCCAGCAGTGGAAGGGACAGGGGGAACACTGAAGCTTTCTTT. The full variable domain, with the rest looked up from reference TRBV25-1 and TRBJ1-1, is EADIYQTPRYLVIGTGKKITLECSQTMGHDKMYWYQQDPGMELHLIHYSYGVNSTEKGDLSSESTVSRIRTEHFPLTLESARPSHTSQYLCASSGRDRGNTEAFFGQGTRLTVV.

The chain joins TRBV27 to TRBJ2-2; 7 bases match TRBD2. Germline V CDR1 and CDR2: MNHEY, SMNVEV (reference sequence). The CDR3 totals 16 residues. Losses at the gene ends were 6 bases for V and 5 bases for J; bases not matched to a gene: 12. The chain's CDR3 is CASREPSGLPTGELFF. The CDR3 coding sequence is TGTGCCAGCAGAGAACCTTCGGGACTACCGACCGGGGAGCTGTTTTTT.

The chain carries TRBV13 and TRBJ2-7; a possible D gene is TRBD2 (6 bases). Germline V gene data show CDR1 as PRHDT and CDR2 as FYEKMQ (reference sequence). The CDR3 spans 14 residues. Trimming pared 2 bases from V and 3 bases from J, leaving 11 bases between. The CDR3 DNA follows: TGTGCCAGCAGCTTAAGCTCCGGGAGCTACGAGCAGTACGTC. The encoded protein is CASSLSSGSYEQYV.

The chain joins TRBV2 to TRBJ1-6, with D perhaps matching TRBD1 (6 bases). Trimming removed 6 bases at V and 6 bases at J, with 12 bases between. Germline V gene lookup returns CDR1 SNHLY and CDR2 FYNNEI. The CDR3 length is 14 residues. CDR3 in DNA: TGTGCCAGCAGCAGGGGAGGGGGTAATTCACCCCTCCACTTT. It translates to CASSRGGGNSPLHF.

The genes are TRBV5-1 and TRBJ2-1; 9 bases agree with TRBD2. There are 14 residues in the CDR3. In germline, CDR1 is SGHRS, CDR2 YFSETQ. Trimming cost V 4 bases and J 10 bases; bases outside gene matches: 9. CDR3 protein: CASSRSGSYREQFF. CDR3 in DNA: TGCGCCAGCAGCCGTAGCGGGAGTTATCGGGAGCAGTTCTTC.

The V and J genes are TRBV2 and TRBJ1-2; weak D call: TRBD1 (5 bases). Germline V gives CDR1 SNHLY, CDR2 FYNNEI. V was shortened by 3 bases and J by 3 bases, with 8 bases between the two germline ends. The CDR3 has 13 residues. Here the CDR3 reads CASSEGRDYGYTF. CDR3 bases: TGTGCCAGCAGTGAGGGCAGGGACTATGGCTACACCTTC.

J is TRBJ1-1 and V is TRBV12-5; weak D call: TRBD1 (5 bases). Per germline, CDR1 LGHNT and CDR2 FRNRAP. The V end was cut by 5 bases, the J end by 3 bases, with 16 bases between. The length of the CDR3 is 15 residues. The CDR3 protein is CASGLRGVSDTEAFF. CDR3 DNA sequence: TGTGCTAGTGGTCTACGGGGGGTTTCGGACACTGAAGCTTTCTTT.

The chain has TRBV11-3 and TRBJ2-1; tentatively, D is TRBD2 (6 bases). Germline V gene sequence: CDR1 SGHNT, CDR2 YENEEA. V was clipped by 1 base and J by 0 bases, with 13 bases between them. The CDR3 contains 17 residues. As DNA, the CDR3 is TGTGCCAGCAGCTTAGTCTTCGGGACTTACTCCTACAATGAGCAGTTCTTC. It yields the protein CASSLVFGTYSYNEQFF.

The chain uses TRBV6-2 or TRBV6-3 and TRBJ2-5; possible D gene TRBD1, 5 bases. The CDR3 is 14 residues long. Germline V lookup: CDR1 MNHEY, CDR2 SVGEGT. V gave up 2 bases and J gave up 0 bases, with 7 bases separating them. CDR3 residues: CASSYDSHQETQYF. DNA for the CDR3: TGTGCCAGCAGTTACGACAGCCACCAAGAGACCCAGTACTTC.

The chain joins TRBV30 to TRBJ1-2; 9 positions match TRBD1. Per germline, CDR1 GTSNPN and CDR2 SVGIG (reference sequence). Trimming cost V 5 bases and J 0 bases; bases outside gene matches: 4. The CDR3 extends over 14 amino acids. This CDR3 reads CAWSYRGPNYGYTF. The CDR3 DNA reads as TGTGCCTGGTCCTACAGGGGGCCTAACTATGGCTACACCTTC.

J is TRBJ2-1 and V is TRBV4-3; 10 nucleotides line up with TRBD2. V was clipped by 0 bases and J by 6 bases; unmatched bases: 2. Germline V gene lookup returns CDR1 LGHNA and CDR2 YSLEER. The CDR3 consists of 15 residues. For the CDR3, the DNA is TGCGCCAGCAGCCAAGAACTAGCGGGGATCAATGAGCAGTTCTTC. Translated: CASSQELAGINEQFF.

The chain carries TRBV6-6 and TRBJ1-1; TRBD1 might be the D (6 bases). Germline V lookup: CDR1 MNHNY, CDR2 SVGAGI (reference sequence). The CDR3 is 15 amino acids. V lost 6 bases, J lost 0 bases, and 14 bases lay in between. In DNA, the CDR3 is TGTGCCAGCAGCCCTTGGACAGTAATGAACACTGAAGCTTTCTTT. Translated: CASSPWTVMNTEAFF.

The chain has TRBV6-2 or TRBV6-3 and TRBJ2-5; 8 bases are shared with TRBD1. V lost 4 bases to trimming and J lost 4 bases; unmatched junction nucleotides: 5. Germline CDR1 MNHEY, CDR2 SVGEGT. This CDR3 contains 14 residues. CDR3 protein: CASSSYRGRETQYF. In nucleotides, the CDR3 is TGTGCCAGCAGTTCTTACAGGGGGAGAGAGACCCAGTACTTC.

V usage is TRBV6-4 and J usage is TRBJ2-1, with 14 positions matching TRBD2. The CDR3 runs 16 residues. J gave up 5 bases and V 7 bases, and 7 bases lay outside the gene matches. The V gene's germline CDR1 is MRHNA and CDR2 SNTAGT. The CDR3 region is CASTETSGRANNEQFF. CDR3 DNA: TGTGCCAGCACCGAGACTAGCGGGAGGGCCAACAATGAGCAGTTCTTC.

The J gene is TRBJ2-1, the V gene TRBV2, with 10 nucleotides matching TRBD2. Germline V lookup: CDR1 SNHLY, CDR2 FYNNEI. The CDR3 is 15 amino acids. The V gene end was trimmed by 6 bases and the J gene end by 4 bases; junction bases not matched to a gene: 6. CDR3 nucleotides: TGTGCCAGCAGATCAAAGCGGGAGGGTTACAATGAGCAGTTCTTC. Translating it yields CASRSKREGYNEQFF.

The gene calls are TRBV12-3 or TRBV12-4 and TRBJ1-1; the D gene is possibly TRBD1 (5 bases). The CDR3 contains 12 residues. Trimming shortened V by 6 bases and J by 6 bases, and 11 bases separated the two germline ends. The CDR3 bases are TGTGCCAGCAGCGCGGGGGAACCTGAAGCTTTCTTT. This gives the protein CASSAGEPEAFF.

This chain's CDR3 is CASSGLGNEQFF. The CDR3 nucleotides read TGTGCCAGCAGCGGACTAGGGAATGAGCAGTTCTTC. This chain joins TRBV2 and TRBJ2-1; TRBD2 aligns across 7 bases. V dropped 6 bases and J dropped 7; count of bases not matched to a gene: 3. Germline V gives CDR1 SNHLY, CDR2 FYNNEI. This CDR3 has 12 residues.

This chain links TRBV19 with TRBJ2-1; TRBD2 agrees at 13 bases. Germline CDR1 and CDR2: LNHDA and SQIVND (reference sequence). The CDR3 sequence is 18 residues long. V shed 3 bases and J 3 bases; nucleotides not matched to a gene: 8. The CDR3 protein is CASSILPGLAGYYNEQFF. CDR3 sequence (DNA): TGTGCCAGTAGTATTCTGCCGGGACTAGCGGGATACTACAATGAGCAGTTCTTC.

This chain uses TRBV27 with TRBJ1-4, with D uncertain. This CDR3 spans 17 amino acids. V was clipped by 5 bases and J by 4 bases, with 20 bases between them. CDR1 is MNHEY, CDR2 SMNVEV, per germline (reference sequence). The CDR3 loop reads CASSPEFTQVLNEKLFF. CDR3 bases: TGTGCCAGCAGTCCCGAATTTACCCAGGTTCTTAATGAAAAACTGTTTTTT.

V is TRBV27 and J is TRBJ2-1; TRBD2 agrees at 9 bases. CDR1 is MNHEY and CDR2 is SMNVEV in the germline V gene (reference sequence). V trimming: 3 bases; J trimming: 7 bases; junction bases outside the gene matches: 13. The CDR3 is made up of 17 amino acids. As DNA, the CDR3 is TGTGCCAGCAGTTTCGCTGCTGGGGGACTAGCCGGGAATGAGCAGTTCTTC. Translated, it gives CASSFAAGGLAGNEQFF.

The chain couples TRBV7-6 to TRBJ2-1; 11 bases line up with TRBD2. The CDR3 loop spans 16 amino acids. Germline V gene data show CDR1 as SGHVS and CDR2 as FNYEAQ. With 5 bases clipped from V and 3 bases from J, the junction kept 6 bases outside the gene matches. CDR3 in DNA: TGTGCCAGCAGCCCGGTAGCGGGAGGGAGCTACAATGAGCAGTTCTTC. Its protein is CASSPVAGGSYNEQFF.

The rearrangement joins TRBV4-1 to TRBJ2-1; no clear D. Trimming removed 5 bases from V and 10 bases from J, with 15 bases in between. This CDR3 spans 13 amino acids. The V gene's germline CDR1 is MGHRA and CDR2 YSYEKL. The CDR3 DNA follows: TGCGCCAGCAGCGCAGACTCGGCGCGAGAGCAGTTCTTC. This codes for CASSADSAREQFF.

The V call is TRBV3-1 (or the pseudogene TRBV3-2), the J call TRBJ2-4, with TRBD1 identical over 9 bases. Germline lookup yields CDR1 LGHDT and CDR2 YNNKEL (reference sequence). The CDR3 loop spans 20 amino acids. The trim removed 2 bases at V and 0 bases at J, leaving 14 bases unmatched. The chain's CDR3 is CASSQIGTGLYSLAKNIQYF. The DNA for the CDR3 is TGTGCCAGCAGCCAAATAGGGACAGGGCTATATTCACTAGCCAAAAACATTCAGTACTTC.

The chain has TRBV9 and TRBJ1-2; 7 bases line up with TRBD1. Germline loops: CDR1 SGDLS, CDR2 YYNGEE. J was trimmed by 2 bases and V by 2 bases; bases with no gene match: 6. This CDR3 comprises 15 residues. The CDR3 DNA reads TGTGCCAGCAGCGTGATGGGACAGCAAAACTATGGCTACACCTTC. Translating gives CASSVMGQQNYGYTF.

This clone was counted a single time. The chain is built from TRBV13 and TRBJ2-2; TRBD2 matches at 9 bases. CDR3 length equals 16 residues. Germline assignment: CDR1 PRHDT and CDR2 FYEKMQ (reference sequence). The ends lost 3 bases at V and 0 bases at J; junction bases unmatched: 2. CDR3 loop: CASSLASGANTGELFF. Here the CDR3 DNA reads TGTGCCAGCAGCTTGGCTAGCGGGGCGAACACCGGGGAGCTGTTTTTT.